This passage covers 28 T cell receptor beta chains from one sample sequenced in a study of cytomegalovirus exposure and HLA in healthy donors. Primers for the PCR totalled 60 Vbeta and 13 Jbeta. Libraries were prepared by immunoSEQ multiplex PCR; TCRdb keeps only in-frame clonotypes and omits some of them. The sample lists 100,000 to 150,000 clones; about 68% were seen once. Specimen: PBMCs. The origin of the receptors is a woman in her forties or fifties in good health and CMV-seropositive.

V and J are TRBV27 and TRBJ2-5; TRBD1 matches 10 bases. Germline V gene data show CDR1 as MNHEY and CDR2 as SMNVEV (reference sequence). CDR3 length equals 16 residues. Trimming took 5 bases from V and 2 from J; bases not matched to a gene: 8. The CDR3 nucleotides read TGTGCCAGCAGTCCATGGACAGGGGGGCGGCAAGAGACCCAGTACTTC. Its translation: CASSPWTGGRQETQYF.

The rearrangement joins TRBV4-3 to TRBJ1-2, with a tentative D call TRBD1 (5 bases). The CDR3 contains 15 residues. V was shortened by 4 bases and J by 5 bases, with 17 bases between the two germline ends. CDR1 is LGHNA and CDR2 is YSLEER in the germline V gene. The DNA for the CDR3 is TGCGCCAGCAGCCCCCTTCTTGCGCAGGGTTATGGCTACACCTTC. Translating gives CASSPLLAQGYGYTF.

The chain is built from TRBV5-4 and TRBJ1-2; D call uncertain. The CDR3 loop spans 15 amino acids. CDR1 SGHNT and CDR2 YYREEE come from the germline V gene (reference sequence). Trimming pared 3 bases from V and 3 bases from J, leaving 15 bases between. For the CDR3, the DNA is TGTGCCAGCAGCTCTGGACTGACGTTTGACTATGGCTACACCTTC. It yields the protein CASSSGLTFDYGYTF.

The chain's CDR3 is CASSVVGLAGAEQYF. Written as DNA, the CDR3 is TGTGCCAGCAGCGTAGTTGGACTAGCGGGAGCCGAGCAGTACTTC. The chain carries TRBV9 and TRBJ2-7, with TRBD2 identical over 13 bases. This CDR3 region has 15 residues. V dropped 0 bases and J dropped 6; count of bases not matched to a gene: 3. Germline CDR1 SGDLS, CDR2 YYNGEE. Looking up the rest from reference TRBV9 and TRBJ2-7 gives the full variable domain: DSGVTQTPKHLITATGQRVTLRCSPRSGDLSVYWYQQSLDQGLQFLIQYYNGEERAKGNILERFSAQQFPDLHSELNLSSLELGDSALYFCASSVVGLAGAEQYFGPGTRLTVT.

The V call is TRBV27, the J call TRBJ2-3, with D possibly TRBD2 on 5 matching bases. Trimming removed 4 bases at V and 2 bases at J, with 13 bases between. The CDR3 contains 15 residues. CDR1 and CDR2 from the germline V gene are MNHEY and SMNVEV (reference sequence). CDR3 amino acids: CASSSLGSNTDTQYF. CDR3 DNA: TGTGCCAGCAGTTCCCTGGGGAGTAACACAGATACGCAGTATTTT.

This chain connects TRBV28 to TRBJ2-7; D ambiguous. V shed 5 bases and J shed 3 bases, with 8 bases lying between them. Germline V gene sequence: CDR1 MDHEN, CDR2 SYDVKM. This CDR3 contains 12 residues. Here the CDR3 DNA reads TGTGCCAGCAGTGTCTCAGACTACGAGCAGTACTTC. Amino acids: CASSVSDYEQYF.

V usage is TRBV27 and J usage is TRBJ1-5; D not certain. The V and J ends lost 11 bases and 3 bases respectively, with 17 bases between them. CDR3 length equals 14 residues. Germline loops: CDR1 MNHEY, CDR2 SMNVEV (reference sequence). CDR3 nucleotide sequence: TGTGCCCCCGGGGATGGACTTACCAATCAGCCCCAGCATTTT. It translates to CAPGDGLTNQPQHF.

This chain joins TRBV7-8 and TRBJ2-7; TRBD2 matches 11 bases. The CDR3 is 15 amino acids. Germline V lookup: CDR1 SGHVS, CDR2 FQNEAQ. Trimming took 6 bases from V and 1 from J; bases not matched to a gene: 5. The CDR3 nucleotides read TGTGCCAGCAGACTCGGGACTAGCGGATCCTACGAGCAGTACTTC. Translated: CASRLGTSGSYEQYF.

The J gene is TRBJ1-2, the V gene TRBV18; TRBD1 matches at 8 bases. The CDR3 loop spans 15 amino acids. Trimming cost V 3 bases and J 8 bases; bases outside gene matches: 11. Germline CDR1 is KGHSH and CDR2 is LQKENI. The CDR3 loop is CASSPPAGGSGGYTF. The CDR3 DNA follows: TGTGCCAGCTCACCCCCAGCAGGGGGCTCGGGCGGCTACACCTTC.

The chain has TRBV2 and TRBJ2-7; 8 bases are a match to TRBD2. J was trimmed by 0 bases and V by 5 bases; bases with no gene match: 12. From germline, CDR1 is SNHLY and CDR2 FYNNEI. The CDR3 has 17 residues. The CDR3 coding sequence is TGTGCCAGCAGTAAGAACCCTCTAGCGGGCGGCTCCTACGAGCAGTACTTC. Translating gives CASSKNPLAGGSYEQYF.

This clone was picked up a small number of times. This chain connects TRBV4-3 to TRBJ2-3; perhaps TRBD1 as D (6 bases). CDR3 length: 17 amino acids. V lost 0 bases and J 1 base, leaving 14 bases between the germline ends. CDR1 and CDR2 (germline): LGHNA, YSLEER. CDR3 region: CASSQDRTAWGTDTQYF. CDR3 sequence (DNA): TGCGCCAGCAGCCAAGATCGGACAGCCTGGGGCACAGATACGCAGTATTTT.

CDR3 region: CASSDSRQGGGYTF. CDR3 DNA: TGCGCCAGCAGTGATAGTAGACAGGGCGGTGGCTACACCTTC. V and J are TRBV10-1 and TRBJ1-2; 7 bases are a match to TRBD1. Losses at the gene ends were 3 bases for V and 7 bases for J; bases not matched to a gene: 8. The germline gives CDR1 WNHNN, CDR2 SYGVQD (reference sequence). This CDR3 contains 14 residues.

Comments on this clone: Germline and junction disagree at one end, which may indicate a read error. The chain uses TRBV7-2 and TRBJ2-5, with D perhaps TRBD1 (5 bases). This CDR3 is built from 17 residues. CDR1 is SGHTA, CDR2 FQGNSA, per germline. CDR3 residues: CASSLVWTQEYQEAQYF. As DNA, the CDR3 is TGTGCCAGCAGCTTAGTCTGGACACAGGAGTACCAAGAGGCCCAGTACTTC.

This clone has just a few counts. The chain combines TRBV4-2 with TRBJ1-1, with D maybe TRBD1 (6 bases). Germline V gives CDR1 LGHNA, CDR2 YNFKEQ. The CDR3 sequence is 13 residues long. Trimming cost V 4 bases and J 5 bases, with 11 bases left between them. The CDR3 is CASSPVQGTEAFF. The CDR3 DNA reads as TGTGCCAGCAGCCCCGTACAGGGAACTGAAGCTTTCTTT.

The rearrangement joins TRBV30 to TRBJ2-1; no clear D gene. This CDR3 spans 14 amino acids. Trimming left V 7 bases short and J 2 bases short, with 15 bases between. Germline V lookup: CDR1 GTSNPN, CDR2 SVGIG (reference sequence). CDR3 DNA: TGTGCCTCGTACCCGGGTCCCCCCTACAATGAGCAGTTCTTC. Protein product: CASYPGPPYNEQFF.

This clone appeared a few times. J is TRBJ2-3 and V is TRBV2, with TRBD2 matching 10 bases. From germline, CDR1 is SNHLY and CDR2 FYNNEI. The CDR3 sequence is 16 residues long. The ends lost 1 base at V and 2 bases at J; junction bases unmatched: 3. The chain's CDR3 is CASSEGSGGYTDTQYF. The CDR3 DNA reads TGTGCCAGCAGTGAAGGTAGCGGGGGGTACACAGATACGCAGTATTTT.

V is TRBV7-2 and J is TRBJ2-7; 10 nucleotides align to TRBD2. The CDR3 spans 15 residues. Per the germline V gene, CDR1 is SGHTA and CDR2 is FQGNSA. Trimming removed 5 bases from V and 0 bases from J; junction bases left unmatched: 4. Here the CDR3 DNA reads TGTGCCAGCAGCAAGCTAGCGGGGGTCTCCTACGAGCAGTACTTC. Protein: CASSKLAGVSYEQYF.

The V call is TRBV19, the J call TRBJ1-4; the match to TRBD1 covers 7 bases. V shed 7 bases, J shed 2 bases, and the junction held 16 bases outside the gene matches. Germline V gene data show CDR1 as LNHDA and CDR2 as SQIVND (reference sequence). CDR3 size: 18 residues. For the CDR3, the DNA is TGTGCCAGTAAGGCTACAGGGGACTTTACACTTACTAATGAAAAACTGTTTTTT. This gives the protein CASKATGDFTLTNEKLFF. Combining the CDR3 with reference TRBV19 and TRBJ1-4 gives the whole variable domain DGGITQSPKYLFRKEGQNVTLSCEQNLNHDAMYWYRQDPGQGLRLIYYSQIVNDFQKGDIAEGYSVSREKKESFPLTVTSAQKNPTAFYLCASKATGDFTLTNEKLFFGSGTQLSVL.

V is TRBV4-1 and J is TRBJ2-1; 7 bases are a match to TRBD2. Germline lookup yields CDR1 MGHRA and CDR2 YSYEKL. V was pared by 4 bases and J by 4 bases, with 16 bases of the junction left unmatched. CDR3 length: 18 amino acids. CDR3 sequence reads: CASSRSLEPAGEYNEQFF. The CDR3 nucleotides are TGCGCCAGCAGCCGATCACTAGAACCCGCGGGGGAATACAATGAGCAGTTCTTC.

The chain recombines TRBV6-5 with TRBJ1-5; D remains ambiguous. Per the germline V gene, CDR1 is MNHEY and CDR2 is SVGAGI. Trimming took 5 bases from V and 0 from J, leaving 5 bases between them. The CDR3 runs to 13 residues. CDR3 sequence reads: CASSPYSNQPQHF. The CDR3 DNA is TGTGCCAGCAGTCCTTATAGCAATCAGCCCCAGCATTTT.

This clone was observed a few times. The CDR3 DNA is TGTGCCAGCAGTGTGGACAGGCCCCCCTACGAGCAGTACTTC. The encoded protein is CASSVDRPPYEQYF. The chain joins TRBV27 to TRBJ2-7; 7 bases align to TRBD1. CDR1 is MNHEY, CDR2 SMNVEV, per germline (reference sequence). Trimming at V came to 5 bases and at J to 2 bases, leaving 6 bases not matched to a gene. The CDR3 length is 14 residues.

V is TRBV27 and J is TRBJ1-5; D unresolved. The CDR3 extends over 14 amino acids. In germline, CDR1 is MNHEY, CDR2 SMNVEV (reference sequence). With 6 bases removed from V and 1 base from J, the gap between germline ends came to 10 bases. The CDR3 coding sequence is TGTGCCAGCAGAGCAGGTATGAGCAATCAGCCCCAGCATTTT. It encodes CASRAGMSNQPQHF.

This chain joins TRBV15 and TRBJ1-2; TRBD1 aligns across 7 bases. Germline V gene data show CDR1 as LNHNV and CDR2 as YYDKDF (reference sequence). V was clipped by 0 bases and J by 3 bases; unmatched bases: 13. The CDR3 length is 18 residues. CDR3 coding DNA: TGTGCCACCAGCAGAGATTTCATTCGGACTCAGGGGGACTATGGCTACACCTTC. Its translation: CATSRDFIRTQGDYGYTF. Full variable domain (rest looked up from reference TRBV15 and TRBJ1-2): DAMVIQNPRYQVTQFGKPVTLSCSQTLNHNVMYWYQQKSSQAPKLLFHYYDKDFNNEADTPDNFQSRRPNTSFCFLDIRSPGLGDTAMYLCATSRDFIRTQGDYGYTFGSGTRLTVV.

This chain links TRBV7-2 with TRBJ2-7, with D tentatively TRBD2 (6 bases). The CDR3 consists of 15 residues. V lost 5 bases and J 1 base, leaving 15 bases between the germline ends. CDR1 and CDR2 (germline): SGHTA, FQGNSA. The CDR3 DNA reads as TGTGCCAGCAGCGATCTGCCCGGGAGTTCCTACGAGCAGTACTTC. Translated: CASSDLPGSSYEQYF.

The chain recombines TRBV2 with TRBJ1-4; 8 positions match TRBD1. Per germline, CDR1 SNHLY and CDR2 FYNNEI. The CDR3 has 15 amino acids. The trim removed 4 bases at V and 3 bases at J, leaving 4 bases unmatched. DNA for the CDR3: TGTGCCAGCAGTGTGGACAGGGCGGCTAATGAAAAACTGTTTTTT. Translated, it gives CASSVDRAANEKLFF.

The chain carries TRBV25-1 and TRBJ2-7; 8 bases align to TRBD1. Trimming took 6 bases from V and 3 from J; bases not matched to a gene: 7. The CDR3 consists of 14 residues. Germline values: CDR1 MGHDK, CDR2 SYGVNS. The CDR3 DNA follows: TGTGCCAGCAGCAGGGAACAGGGGGTCTACGAGCAGTACTTC. Encoded protein: CASSREQGVYEQYF.

In its sample, this clone was seen a few times. The chain uses TRBV19 and TRBJ1-4, with D unresolved. The germline gives CDR1 LNHDA, CDR2 SQIVND (reference sequence). The CDR3 length is 14 residues. V gave up 7 bases and J gave up 8 bases, with 17 bases separating them. The chain's CDR3 is CASTTARGWEKLFF. The DNA for the CDR3 is TGTGCCAGTACCACTGCGAGAGGGTGGGAAAAACTGTTTTTT.

The chain joins TRBV11-2 to TRBJ1-1; no definite D call. There are 14 residues in the CDR3. In germline, CDR1 is SGHAT, CDR2 FQNNGV. Trimming took off 4 bases at V and 4 bases at J, with 13 bases between the two ends. The chain's CDR3 is CASSSTTGCTEAFF. The CDR3 DNA reads as TGTGCCAGCAGCTCAACGACTGGGTGCACTGAAGCTTTCTTT.